Listed here are 14 T cell receptor beta chains from one sample, sequenced in a study of blood T cell repertoires in COVID-19. Sequencing used immunoSEQ multiplex PCR; TCRdb keeps in-frame clones, though not all of them. The table has about 350,000 clones, around 87% seen once. Source material: PBMCs or T cells enriched from blood (not recorded which). These receptor sequences come from a woman aged 30 to 39 who had recovered from COVID-19.

CDR3 DNA: TGTGCCAGCAGCTCGTCCTCCGGGGGATCCTACAATGAGCAGTTCTTC. Translated: CASSSSSGGSYNEQFF. The V call is TRBV7-2, the J call TRBJ2-1, with D maybe TRBD2 (6 bases). Germline V gene lookup returns CDR1 SGHTA and CDR2 FQGNSA. The CDR3 runs 16 residues. V lost 4 bases and J lost 1, with 14 bases in between.

The chain uses TRBV19 and TRBJ2-7, with 7 bases identical to TRBD2. J was trimmed by 4 bases and V by 5 bases; bases with no gene match: 8. CDR1 LNHDA and CDR2 SQIVND come from the germline V gene (reference sequence). The CDR3 is 14 residues long. This CDR3 reads CASSRSGEGYEQYF. CDR3 in DNA: TGTGCCAGTAGTCGAAGCGGGGAGGGGTACGAGCAGTACTTC. The entire variable domain, with the rest obtained from reference TRBV19 and TRBJ2-7, is as follows: DGGITQSPKYLFRKEGQNVTLSCEQNLNHDAMYWYRQDPGQGLRLIYYSQIVNDFQKGDIAEGYSVSREKKESFPLTVTSAQKNPTAFYLCASSRSGEGYEQYFGPGTRLTVT.

This chain connects TRBV21-1 to TRBJ1-1; TRBD1, the table's D call, was not compared with the DNA. TRBV21-1 is a recognized pseudogene. The CDR3 totals 16 residues. The CDR3 coding sequence is TGTGCCAGCAGCCCGCGGACAGGGGGCTGTTCGGGTGAAGCTTTCTTT. It yields the protein CASSPRTGGCSGEAFF.

Turning to this clone: At one of its ends the junction is not consistent with the germline gene, which may arise from a read error. The gene calls are TRBV4-1 and TRBJ2-7; no firm D call. In germline, CDR1 is MGHRA, CDR2 YSYEKL. CDR3 length: 15 residues. This CDR3 reads CASSQNQAASSEQYF. Written as DNA, the CDR3 is TGCGCCAGCAGCCAGAATCAGGCAGCTTCCTCCGAGCAGTACTTC.

This clone has a handful of counts. The chain combines TRBV25-1 with TRBJ1-2, with D maybe TRBD1 (5 bases). Germline values: CDR1 MGHDK, CDR2 SYGVNS. This CDR3 has 14 residues. Trimming cost V 3 bases and J 6 bases, with 14 bases left between them. CDR3 in amino acids: CASSDPGTLHGYTF. The CDR3 nucleotides are TGTGCCAGCAGTGACCCCGGGACTCTTCATGGCTACACCTTC.

The count of this clone is one. The V gene is TRBV5-4, the J gene TRBJ2-1; the match to TRBD2 covers 7 bases. The germline V gene encodes CDR1 SGHNT and CDR2 YYREEE (reference sequence). The CDR3 consists of 14 residues. V was clipped by 4 bases and J by 6 bases; unmatched bases: 7. The CDR3 is CASSTGGGINEQFF. In DNA form, the CDR3 reads TGTGCCAGCAGCACTGGGGGGGGGATCAATGAGCAGTTCTTC.

This sequence joins TRBV29-1 and TRBJ2-1; 15 nucleotides match TRBD2. Germline-derived CDR1 and CDR2 are SQVTM and ANQGSEA. V was clipped by 6 bases and J by 3 bases; unmatched bases: 3. The length of the CDR3 is 15 residues. In nucleotides, the CDR3 is TGCAGCGTCGGGACTAGCGGGGGGTACTACAATGAGCAGTTCTTC. Translation: CSVGTSGGYYNEQFF.

This CDR3 reads CASSVAPNYGYTF. The CDR3 region has the DNA TGTGCCAGCAGCGTAGCTCCCAACTATGGCTACACCTTC. The J gene is TRBJ1-2, the V gene TRBV9, with D hard to call. CDR1 is SGDLS, CDR2 YYNGEE, per germline. Deletions cut 0 bases from V and 2 bases from J, with 5 bases between. This CDR3 has 13 amino acids. The full variable domain, completed using reference TRBV9 and TRBJ1-2, is DSGVTQTPKHLITATGQRVTLRCSPRSGDLSVYWYQQSLDQGLQFLIQYYNGEERAKGNILERFSAQQFPDLHSELNLSSLELGDSALYFCASSVAPNYGYTFGSGTRLTVV.

This chain connects TRBV7-9 to TRBJ1-2; 9 positions agree with TRBD1. Losses at the gene ends were 5 bases for V and 4 bases for J; bases not matched to a gene: 11. The CDR3 has 16 residues. Germline V lookup: CDR1 SEHNR, CDR2 FQNEAQ (reference sequence). DNA of the CDR3: TGTGCCAGCAGCCGCCCCCTGGGACAGGGAGGCTATGGCTACACCTTC. Amino acids: CASSRPLGQGGYGYTF. The full variable domain, its missing parts supplied by reference TRBV7-9 and TRBJ1-2, is DTGVSQNPRHKITKRGQNVTFRCDPISEHNRLYWYRQTLGQGPEFLTYFQNEAQLEKSRLLSDRFSAERPKGSFSTLEIQRTEQGDSAMYLCASSRPLGQGGYGYTFGSGTRLTVV.

V and J are TRBV7-8 and TRBJ2-1, with D perhaps TRBD2 (6 bases). Germline lookup yields CDR1 SGHVS and CDR2 FQNEAQ. This CDR3 region has 17 residues. Trimming removed 6 bases from V and 3 bases from J, with 21 bases in between. In nucleotides, the CDR3 is TGTGCCAGCAGATATTATTCCCGGGACTTAAACTACAATGAGCAGTTCTTC. The encoded protein is CASRYYSRDLNYNEQFF.

The chain recombines TRBV18 with TRBJ2-7; no reliable D call. CDR1 and CDR2 (germline): KGHSH, LQKENI. The CDR3 is 13 residues long. V lost 3 bases to trimming and J lost 4 bases, with 10 bases between them. CDR3 DNA sequence: TGTGCCAGCTCACCGTCCACAATTTACGAGCAGTACTTC. As protein: CASSPSTIYEQYF.

The chain carries TRBV6-5 and TRBJ1-6; tentative D call: TRBD1 (6 bases). V lost 8 bases, J lost 3 bases, and 8 bases lay in between. The germline gives CDR1 MNHEY, CDR2 SVGAGI. The CDR3 loop spans 13 amino acids. CDR3 in amino acids: CASQGHYNSPLHF. CDR3 sequence (DNA): TGTGCCAGCCAGGGGCACTATAATTCACCCCTCCACTTT.

The chain combines TRBV10-3 with TRBJ2-3; TRBD2 agrees at 9 bases. The CDR3 has 14 amino acids. J was trimmed by 3 bases and V by 4 bases; bases with no gene match: 2. Per germline, CDR1 ENHRY and CDR2 SYGVKD. DNA for the CDR3: TGTGCCATCAGTGGGCTAGCGGGGACAGATACGCAGTATTTT. This codes for CAISGLAGTDTQYF.

J is TRBJ1-5 and V is TRBV28; D perhaps matches TRBD1 (5 bases). Germline V lookup: CDR1 MDHEN, CDR2 SYDVKM. Trimming cost V 6 bases and J 5 bases, with 11 bases left between them. CDR3 length: 13 amino acids. The CDR3 DNA reads TGTGCCAGCAGCACCGACAGTTATCAGCCCCAGCATTTT. Its translation is CASSTDSYQPQHF.